The 27 T cell receptor beta chains below all came from one sample that was sequenced in a study of Ad26.COV2.S vaccination and SARS-CoV-2 variants. Treatment here: about 20 received Ad26.COV2.S at low or high dose, single or two shots; roughly 5 received placebo; per-sample allocation not given. Specimens were obtained on day 63 following the first vaccine or placebo injection. TCRdb's table, derived via immunoSEQ multiplex PCR, lists solely in-frame clones and lacks some. The sample lists 350,000 to 500,000 clones; 80% to 95% were seen once. The specimen was peripheral blood, collected in a trial of Ad26.COV2.S vaccine versus placebo. The receptors here all came from a person between 18 and 59 years old who received the Ad26.COV2.S COVID-19 vaccine or a placebo.

This chain connects TRBV19 to TRBJ1-5; D not resolved. The V gene lost 9 bases and the J gene lost 0 bases, with 6 bases spanning the gap. This CDR3 has 12 amino acids. Germline V gene sequence: CDR1 LNHDA, CDR2 SQIVND (reference sequence). The CDR3 region has the DNA TGTGCCAGCCATTATAGCAATCAGCCCCAGCATTTT. It codes for CASHYSNQPQHF.

The chain links TRBV18 to TRBJ1-6; 7 positions agree with TRBD1. CDR1 KGHSH and CDR2 LQKENI come from the germline V gene. V gave up 3 bases and J gave up 10 bases; unmatched junction bases: 6. This CDR3 contains 14 residues. For the CDR3, the DNA is TGTGCCAGCTCACCCCAGGGACAGCCGTCACCCCTCCACTTT. Its translation is CASSPQGQPSPLHF.

This chain joins TRBV4-3 and TRBJ1-1, with unresolved D. Germline V gene lookup returns CDR1 LGHNA and CDR2 YSLEER. V lost 0 bases, J lost 8 bases, and 22 bases lay in between. The CDR3 is made up of 17 amino acids. CDR3 in amino acids: CASSQEDPRQAPHEAFF. The CDR3 coding sequence is TGCGCCAGCAGCCAAGAAGACCCCCGGCAGGCCCCGCACGAAGCTTTCTTT.

The chain is built from TRBV6-5 and TRBJ2-1, with D perhaps TRBD2 (6 bases). V was trimmed by 6 bases and J by 5 bases, leaving 8 bases between them. Germline V gene sequence: CDR1 MNHEY, CDR2 SVGAGI. This CDR3 spans 12 amino acids. As DNA, the CDR3 is TGTGCCAGCAGGGAGGGGAACAATGAGCAGTTCTTC. Its translation: CASREGNNEQFF.

The rearrangement uses TRBV5-1 and TRBJ1-4; TRBD1 is a possible D gene (6 bases). This CDR3 contains 17 residues. The V and J ends lost 2 bases and 3 bases respectively, with 17 bases between them. The germline V gene has CDR1 SGHRS and CDR2 YFSETQ. CDR3 sequence: CASSLVRGFGANEKLFF. In DNA, the CDR3 is TGCGCCAGCAGCTTAGTCAGGGGATTTGGTGCTAATGAAAAACTGTTTTTT.

The rearrangement links TRBV6-1 to TRBJ2-5; D might be TRBD1 (6 bases). This CDR3 is built from 14 residues. Trimming shortened V by 2 bases and J by 5 bases, and 12 bases separated the two germline ends. The germline V gene has CDR1 MNHNS and CDR2 SASEGT. CDR3 in amino acids: CASSERQGSETQYF. The CDR3 DNA sequence: TGTGCCAGCAGTGAACGGCAGGGGAGCGAGACCCAGTACTTC.

The chain recombines TRBV7-9 with TRBJ2-5; 11 bases agree with TRBD1. Per the germline V gene, CDR1 is SEHNR and CDR2 is FQNEAQ (reference sequence). V gave up 4 bases and J gave up 4 bases; unmatched junction bases: 14. The CDR3 spans 18 residues. The CDR3 region has the DNA TGTGCCAGCAGCTCCCCGGACAGGGGGCGTTCTCGAAGAGAGACCCAGTACTTC. Its translation is CASSSPDRGRSRRETQYF. The full variable domain, rest sourced from reference TRBV7-9 and TRBJ2-5, is DTGVSQNPRHKITKRGQNVTFRCDPISEHNRLYWYRQTLGQGPEFLTYFQNEAQLEKSRLLSDRFSAERPKGSFSTLEIQRTEQGDSAMYLCASSSPDRGRSRRETQYFGPGTRLLVL.

This chain joins TRBV27 and TRBJ1-4; 10 nucleotides line up with TRBD1. CDR3 size: 16 residues. Germline CDR1 reads MNHEY; CDR2 reads SMNVEV (reference sequence). V lost 5 bases and J lost 6; bases outside the gene matches: 9. CDR3 nucleotide sequence: TGTGCCAGCAGTCCTAACGTCGGGACAGGGGATGAAAAACTGTTTTTT. Its protein product is CASSPNVGTGDEKLFF.

The CDR3 nucleotides read TGTGCCAGCAGCCCAGCCGGGCCAAGGGCTACTGAAGCTTTCTTT. Translation gives CASSPAGPRATEAFF. The rearrangement uses TRBV7-2 and TRBJ1-1; D is undetermined. V shed 5 bases and J shed 5 bases, with 18 bases lying between them. The germline gives CDR1 SGHTA, CDR2 FQGNSA. The CDR3 spans 15 residues.

The gene calls are TRBV20-1 and TRBJ2-1, with 10 bases that match TRBD2. This CDR3 has 16 amino acids. Germline V gene sequence: CDR1 DFQATT, CDR2 SNEGSKA (reference sequence). Trimming took 3 bases from V and 4 from J; bases not matched to a gene: 9. CDR3 nucleotides: TGCAGTGCTAGTCCTAGCGGGAGTCCCGCTTACAATGAGCAGTTCTTC. This translates into CSASPSGSPAYNEQFF.

This clone was detected once. The genes are TRBV9 and TRBJ2-6; D remains unclear. Per the germline V gene, CDR1 is SGDLS and CDR2 is YYNGEE. The CDR3 contains 15 residues. The V gene lost 4 bases and the J gene lost 1 base, with 9 bases spanning the gap. Here the CDR3 reads CASSSLGSGANVLTF. The CDR3 nucleotides read TGTGCCAGCAGCTCACTCGGGTCTGGGGCCAACGTCCTGACTTTC.

The CDR3 DNA sequence: TGTGCCAGTAGCCCGGGGGAGACCTACGAGCAGTACTTC. Its protein product is CASSPGETYEQYF. The genes are TRBV19 and TRBJ2-7; D possibly corresponds to TRBD2 (6 bases). The CDR3 totals 13 residues. CDR1 is LNHDA and CDR2 is SQIVND in the germline V gene (reference sequence). V lost 6 bases, J lost 2 bases, and 11 bases lay in between.

This sequence joins TRBV4-2 and TRBJ2-1, with 11 bases lining up with TRBD1. The CDR3 sequence is 16 residues long. J lost 3 bases, V lost 0 bases, and 1 base had no gene match. CDR1 LGHNA and CDR2 YNFKEQ come from the germline V gene. The CDR3 loop reads CASSQEGTGGYNEQFF. The CDR3 bases are TGTGCCAGCAGCCAAGAGGGGACAGGGGGCTACAATGAGCAGTTCTTC.

The rearrangement uses TRBV24-1 and TRBJ2-2; 7 nucleotides match TRBD2. CDR1 and CDR2 (germline): KGHDR, SFDVKD. The CDR3 sequence is 16 residues long. V gave up 10 bases and J gave up 4 bases; unmatched junction bases: 14. Here the CDR3 DNA reads TGTGCCACAAGCGGGACTGGACTCTTCGGCACCGGGGAGCTGTTTTTT. This encodes CATSGTGLFGTGELFF.

Note on this clone: Other DNA sequences in the same sample also yield this CDR3. This rearrangement joins TRBV7-2 to TRBJ2-1; D is uncertain. Trimming took 1 base from V and 4 from J, leaving 5 bases between them. CDR1 SGHTA and CDR2 FQGNSA come from the germline V gene. The CDR3 is 13 residues long. CDR3 coding DNA: TGTGCCAGCAGCTTAGTGACTTACAATGAGCAGTTCTTC. Protein product: CASSLVTYNEQFF.

This clone occurred once. The gene calls are TRBV13 and TRBJ2-7; D is unclear. The germline CDR1 and CDR2 sequences are PRHDT and FYEKMQ (reference sequence). V gave up 1 base and J gave up 1 base, with 8 bases separating them. CDR3 size: 14 residues. The CDR3 protein is CASSLAGRSYEQYF. The CDR3 DNA follows: TGTGCCAGCAGCTTAGCGGGCAGATCCTACGAGCAGTACTTC.

This rearrangement joins TRBV12-3 or TRBV12-4 to TRBJ2-1; D is perhaps TRBD2 (6 bases). Trimming removed 5 bases from V and 10 bases from J, with 12 bases in between. This CDR3 is built from 12 residues. CDR3 DNA: TGTGCCAGCAGTGGGACTTTTGGGGAGCAGTTCTTC. Its protein is CASSGTFGEQFF.

The chain recombines TRBV5-8 with TRBJ2-5; D is perhaps TRBD2 (5 bases). The CDR3 extends over 14 amino acids. V gave up 4 bases and J gave up 3 bases, with 13 bases separating them. Germline V gene lookup returns CDR1 SGHTS and CDR2 YDEGEE. CDR3 residues: CASSDRTGKETQYF. CDR3 DNA sequence: TGTGCCAGCAGCGACCGGACGGGGAAAGAGACCCAGTACTTC.

J is TRBJ2-7 and V is TRBV27; 9 bases are shared with TRBD2. Germline CDR1 and CDR2: MNHEY and SMNVEV (reference sequence). The CDR3 runs 16 residues. V lost 5 bases to trimming and J lost 1 base; unmatched junction nucleotides: 9. CDR3 region: CASSAPSSGISYEQYF. CDR3 DNA: TGTGCCAGCAGTGCCCCGTCTAGCGGGATATCCTACGAGCAGTACTTC.

The chain employs TRBV5-1 and TRBJ2-3; no reliable D call. Germline V lookup: CDR1 SGHRS, CDR2 YFSETQ. The V gene lost 1 base and the J gene lost 4 bases, with 4 bases spanning the gap. The CDR3 consists of 12 residues. CDR3 coding DNA: TGCGCCAGCAGCTTGAATGCAGATACGCAGTATTTT. Protein sequence: CASSLNADTQYF.

V and J are TRBV4-1 and TRBJ2-7, with 9 bases matching TRBD1. The CDR3 length is 16 residues. Germline CDR1 is MGHRA and CDR2 is YSYEKL. J was trimmed by 0 bases and V by 1 base; bases with no gene match: 4. The CDR3 sequence: CASSQVGTGPSYEQYF. Here the CDR3 DNA reads TGCGCCAGCAGCCAAGTTGGGACAGGGCCCTCCTACGAGCAGTACTTC.

The chain uses TRBV5-6 and TRBJ1-2, with D perhaps matching TRBD1 (5 bases). The CDR3 totals 11 residues. In germline, CDR1 is SGHDT, CDR2 YYEEEE. Trimming left V 4 bases short and J 5 bases short, with 6 bases between. The CDR3 sequence is CASSRGYGYTF. CDR3 nucleotide sequence: TGTGCCAGCAGCCGGGGGTATGGCTACACCTTC.

This clone was picked up one time. The genes are TRBV11-2 and TRBJ2-5; D is undetermined. V lost 0 bases and J lost 2, with 13 bases in between. The CDR3 loop spans 16 amino acids. Per germline, CDR1 SGHAT and CDR2 FQNNGV. The CDR3: CASSLEGRYPQETQYF. In nucleotides, the CDR3 is TGTGCCAGCAGCTTAGAAGGAAGGTACCCTCAAGAGACCCAGTACTTC.

The chain has TRBV7-2 and TRBJ2-7, with D uncertain. CDR1 is SGHTA and CDR2 is FQGNSA in the germline V gene. The CDR3 totals 13 residues. Trimming cost V 3 bases and J 3 bases, with 9 bases left between them. This CDR3 is CASSLTTFYEQYF. As DNA, the CDR3 is TGTGCCAGCAGCTTGACAACCTTCTACGAGCAGTACTTC.

J is TRBJ2-3 and V is TRBV7-8; D is unclear. CDR1 is SGHVS, CDR2 FQNEAQ, per germline. This CDR3 is built from 12 residues. V gave up 1 base and J gave up 6 bases, with 5 bases separating them. The CDR3 sequence is CASSLGVDTQYF. DNA for the CDR3: TGTGCCAGCAGCTTAGGGGTGGATACGCAGTATTTT.

This clone was detected only once. The CDR3 sequence: CASRRAGADEQFF. In DNA form, the CDR3 reads TGCGCCAGCAGGAGGGCGGGAGCCGATGAGCAGTTCTTC. The chain is built from TRBV10-2 and TRBJ2-1; 7 nucleotides line up with TRBD2. The CDR3 has 13 amino acids. CDR1 is WSHSY, CDR2 SAAADI, per germline. The V segment lost 6 bases and the J segment 8 bases; nucleotides outside the gene matches: 7.

V usage is TRBV25-1 and J usage is TRBJ2-5; 10 bases align to TRBD2. The CDR3 sequence is 16 residues long. Trimming took 4 bases from V and 2 from J; bases not matched to a gene: 7. Per the germline V gene, CDR1 is MGHDK and CDR2 is SYGVNS. CDR3 DNA: TGTGCCAGCAGTGGGCTAGCGGGAGTTGGGCAAGAGACCCAGTACTTC. As protein: CASSGLAGVGQETQYF.